This T cell receptor (beta chain) was profiled in a study of a mutant IDH1 vaccine in newly diagnosed glioma (dated by TCRdb to about 2021). Notes on the research overall: In the chemotherapy-containing groups, vaccination started alongside temozolomide cycles, whereas in patients who had radiotherapy alone it started 4-6 weeks after radiotherapy. Prior to enrollment, patients had been given standard therapy consisting of radiotherapy alone, temozolomide alone, or radiochemotherapy with temozolomide, with the combination given to most patients. Longitudinal TCRB deep sequencing was done for about two dozen treated patients, wherever samples were available for exploratory analyses. Peripheral blood was collected at six visits: V03 (baseline), V05, V07, V10, V12 and V13. The week-35 safety follow-up was designated visit V12, and the week-47 end of study was designated visit V13. Of the 32 treated patients, about 62% were male and approximately 38% were female, and the mean age was roughly 38 years.

The sample's time point, from its label and the paper: week 35, safety follow-up. Each vaccine dose, consisting of 300 ug of a 20-mer mutant IDH1 peptide in Montanide, was administered subcutaneously with topical imiquimod. Across visits V03 through V10, patients got a total of eight vaccinations, given in weeks 1, 3, 5, 7, 11, 15, 19 and 23. Donors had newly diagnosed WHO grade 3 or 4 IDH1-mutant astrocytomas with loss of nuclear ATRX. The samples were drawn from NOA16, a multicentre, single-arm, open-label phase I trial in Germany that tested a mutant IDH1 peptide vaccine in humans for the first time. Genomic DNA for TCRB sequencing was extracted from EDTA blood using the DNeasy Blood and Tissue Kit. Reading the germline V gene gives CDR1 SQVTM and CDR2 ANQGSEA. V is pared back by 3 bases and J by 4 bases, with 16 bases lying between the germline termini. From the cysteine through the phenylalanine, the CDR3 covers 15 amino acids. The DNA shown is the 45-base CDR3, in frame from base 1.

The library was built by means of the immunoSEQ multiplex PCR assay. The hsTCRB Kit was used according to the manufacturer's protocol to amplify rearranged TCR beta chain sequences. An Illumina MiSeq was used to sequence the TCRB libraries. In the authors' own workflow: The proprietary platform of the kit vendor was used for demultiplexing, trimming and gene mapping. Imported from immuneACCESS, the table was reduced by TCRdb to in-frame sequences with V and J called. These copies leave out some clones; in studies compared against another copy, an unresolved V gene accounts for under half, and the cause of the remainder is not known. The DNA was the basis for D and trimming; V, J and clone size are from that table. The sample yields fewer than 90,000 clones; approximately 81% were counted once. In total, the top ten clones hold less than 15% of the sample. Worth noting for this clone: The antigen this receptor binds is unknown. No base quality values were provided; no much bigger clone lies one nucleotide off.

What the study reported, not specific to this receptor: Selection of PBMC samples for TCRB deep sequencing was based on availability. It was noted by the authors that analyses of patient blood samples could not be reproduced owing to sample limitations. Immune responses induced by the vaccine were seen in around 94% of patients across multiple MHC alleles. Pseudoprogression appeared unrelated to alterations in the top peripheral T cell clonotypes detected by TCRB sequencing.

The input for sequencing was PBMCs, taken from a glioma patient whose treatment included an IDH1 peptide vaccine. The chain was built from TRBV29-1 and TRBJ2-1; no D gene is confidently identified. The sequence was obtained from a man between 18 and 29 years old with glioma. In nucleotides, the sequence is TGCAGCGTTGAGGCAGAGTCTGCGGATTACAATGAGCAGTTCTTC. Translated, this is CSVEAESADYNEQFF.